This TCR beta chain was recovered during a study of blood T cell repertoires in COVID-19. Whole-study context: Researchers got acute and convalescent COVID-19 samples from the United States, Italy and Spain. The cDNA or gDNA used as material had been derived from T cells, B-cell-depleted T cells, or PBMCs.

Repertoires were generated with immunoSEQ multiplex PCR, while TCRdb's copy carries only in-frame clones and drops some. The repertoire holds roughly 100,000 clones, with roughly 81% as singletons. This CDR3 comprises 15 residues. V gave up 6 bases and J gave up 6 bases, with 20 bases separating them. CDR1 SEHNR and CDR2 FQNEAQ come from the germline V gene (reference sequence). The chain has TRBV7-9 and TRBJ1-2; D ambiguous. The TCR originated in a man between 35 and 55 years old with active or convalescent COVID-19. The sequenced material came from peripheral blood. The CDR3 protein is CASSPSLGGNDGYTF. CDR3 DNA: TGTGCCAGCAGTCCAAGTTTGGGAGGGAATGATGGCTACACCTTC.